This T cell receptor beta chain stems from a study of blood T cell repertoires in COVID-19. Study as a whole: Samples taken during acute and convalescent COVID-19 were collected in the United States, Italy and Spain. T cells, B-cell-depleted T cells, or PBMCs supplied cDNA or gDNA.

The repertoire was sequenced with immunoSEQ multiplex PCR; TCRdb's copy has only in-frame clones and lacks some. Found here are approximately 210,000 clones, about 86% of them singletons; the top ten hold roughly 2.8%. V shed 0 bases and J shed 11 bases, with 13 bases lying between them. Germline CDR1 MNHNS, CDR2 SASEGT. This CDR3 has 13 residues. The sample taken for sequencing was peripheral blood. The chain recombines TRBV6-1 with TRBJ1-1; D remains ambiguous. The TCR sequence derives from a man over 45 with active or convalescent COVID-19. CDR3 sequence (DNA): TGTGCCAGCAGTGAAGCGCTTCCCAGTTTGGCTTTCTTT. This codes for CASSEALPSLAFF.